The TCR beta chain under discussion was sequenced for a study of shared clonotypes between healthy human individuals (dated by TCRdb to 2019 to 2021). As for the study more broadly: The cohort included three men and a couple of women between 18 and 49 years of age. The study deeply sequenced blood TCR repertoires of about 5 healthy adults to estimate repertoire size and the extent of clonotype sharing between individuals. To increase sequencing depth and limit assay-specific biases, different laboratories used diverse techniques to prepare libraries and sequence TCR repertoires. Per donor, leukapheresis produced somewhere between about 0.85 and 9.5 billion PBMCs.

The research as a whole found: Sampling was limited to blood, and TCR repertoires in tissue likely differ from TCR repertoires in blood. Pairwise subsampling indicated that sequencing depth was expected to affect the degree of clonotype sharing among donors. The small number of donors limited the genetic and exposure-history diversity represented.

On this clone itself: Its antigen remains undetermined. Base qualities are missing; no much larger clone stands one base away.

Using the deep immunoSEQ assay, multiplex PCR amplified TCR CDR3 regions from genomic DNA. Extracted genomic DNA from each cell subset was distributed evenly across all wells of several immunoSEQ 96-well plates, and each plate was treated as a replicate. Each replicate PCR for unsorted PBMC received approximately 0.3 ug genomic DNA, equal to around 30,000 T cell genomes. Unsorted PBMC genomic DNA was sequenced across ten immunoSEQ deep assay plates. The purified libraries were quantified using a Qubit 3.0 fluorometer, sized with a Bioanalyzer 2100, and then quantified again using the KAPA Library Quantification kit. A separate single-read 150-cycle Illumina NextSeq 550 flow cell was used to sequence each immunoSEQ 96-well plate. The published analysis was carried out like this. Because the immunoSEQ output included only junctional sequences and no quality scores, the filtering could not be the same as the filtering used for full-length reads. Sequences were annotated with PyIR, a Python wrapper for IgBLAST v1.9, and V/J genes and CDR3 were assigned using IMGT germline references. Reads with weak V/J assignments (E-value above 1e-6), missing CDR3, stop codons, out-of-frame junctions, or ambiguous translated residues were removed. A V3J clonotype was defined by an identical inferred V gene, J gene, and CDR3 amino acid sequence. Percentage overlap between repertoires was calculated by dividing the number of shared unique clonotypes by the size of the smaller repertoire. Repertoire richness was assessed with RTK rarefaction, the Chao1 estimator, and Recon v2.1 estimates of unobserved clonotypes. TCRdb holds this immuneACCESS table with in-frame rearrangements only. Some clones are missing; in checked studies, unresolved V genes explain under half, and the rest has no known cause. For V, J and clone size, that table is used; D and trimming come from the DNA. Across this sample there are fewer than 550,000 clones, with roughly 85% seen only once. Jointly, the top ten make up under 15% of the sample.

The CDR3 covers 14 residues, taking in both the cysteine and the phenylalanine. The only DNA kept is the CDR3, 42 bases in frame from the first base. V is shortened by 3 bases, J by 2 bases, and the region joining them spans 10 bases. The germline V gene encodes CDR1 SNHLY and CDR2 FYNNEI. The donors were healthy, HIV-negative adults who had no recently reported acute infections or vaccinations. Every donor was a Caucasian adult living in Nashville, Tennessee, USA. For unsorted samples, about 90 million PBMCs were counted, and genomic DNA was extracted using the QIAamp DNA Blood Mini kit. After blood collection by leukapheresis, PBMCs were isolated using Ficoll-Histopaque density gradient centrifugation and then cryopreserved in the vapor phase of liquid nitrogen.

Sequenced: PBMCs. The chain uses TRBV2 and TRBJ1-2, and possibly TRBD1, on 5 matching bases. This receptor was identified in a woman aged 40 to 49 in good health. Some clones in this sample may be carry-over from other donors' samples. The sequenced DNA is TGTGCCAGCAGTGATGGACAATTGAACTATGGCTACACCTTC. Its product reads: CASSDGQLNYGYTF.